Here is one T cell receptor (beta chain) with its context. Its antigen specificity is not known. Base quality data are lacking; no much larger clone is found one base away. RNA was extracted with the RNeasy kit and about 0.5 to 1 ug was reverse transcribed using random hexamers. The immunoSEQ multiplex PCR assay, covering 54 Vbeta and 13 Jbeta segments, was used to amplify TCR beta CDR3 regions. Bias from PCR amplification was corrected by using a synthetic template baseline for primer optimization and for computational correction. The study's own analysis went as follows. Reads were annotated to V, D and J genes per IMGT and analyzed with immunoSEQ Analyzer, keeping only productive sequences. Clonality was calculated as one minus the Shannon entropy normalized by log2 of the number of productive unique sequences. For each patient and control, public and private clones were evaluated among the 100 most prevalent clones. Clones were defined as Susac-specific if absent from the healthy and MS cohorts, from 1052 published viral clones and from other ImmuneACCESS disease sequences. TCRdb reworked the public reads: Q25 trimming with fastp, MiXCR clone assembly, productive beta chains retained. When rows share a CDR3 protein, they turn into one entry using the most common DNA and genes. The V and J calls and clone size come from TCRdb's table, not from the authors' own analysis. The sample contains approximately 150,000 distinct CDR3 sequences, over 75% of them found a single time. Clones ranked in the top ten supply more than 0.5% of the sample.

This sample is drawn from a study of CD8 T cells in Susac syndrome (dated by TCRdb to the late 2010s). In the study overall: Repertoire sequencing was used to test whether CD8+ T cell activation and differentiation in Susac syndrome was antigen driven. CD8+ T cell repertoire clonality was compared between more than 9 healthy donors, some 14 Susac syndrome patients and approximately 16 multiple sclerosis patients.

V is trimmed back by 4 bases and J by 1 base, and the junction contains 1 base that no gene match accounts for. The CDR3 measures 14 amino acids from cysteine to phenylalanine. Left in the record is the CDR3 DNA by itself, 42 bases read in frame from the first base. In the germline V gene (reference sequence), CDR1 corresponds to MNHEY and CDR2 to SMNVEV. Peripheral blood CD8+ and CD4+ T cells from healthy donors, Susac syndrome patients and multiple sclerosis patients were profiled using high-throughput TCR beta sequencing. The multiple sclerosis controls were treatment-naive patients who had stable or active relapsing-remitting disease and met the revised McDonald criteria. CD8+ TEMRA cells were enriched by FACS, while bulk CD8+ and CD4+ T cells were purified by magnetic negative isolation. Blood was drawn into EDTA tubes, processed within 24 hours, and PBMCs were isolated by density gradient centrifugation. PBMCs intended for TCR sequencing were cryopreserved in liquid nitrogen and were subsequently thawed in a 37 degrees C water bath. The sorted or isolated CD4+, CD8+ and CD8+ TEMRA cells had a purity of 90% or higher.

General conclusions and limits of the study: The TCR sequencing and HLA analysis was acknowledged to have included a relatively small number of individuals.

This chain joins TRBV27 to TRBJ1-5; 7 bases in the middle match TRBD1. The specimen sequenced was CD8+ T cells from PBMCs. This TCR was recovered from a human donor with multiple sclerosis. The nucleotides read TGTGCCAGCAGTTCGACAGGGAGCAATCAGCCCCAGCATTTT. Its translation reads: CASSSTGSNQPQHF.